The present T cell receptor (beta chain) was sequenced within a study of blood T cells in healthy people across ages. Combining a sample-barcoded 5' primer with a J-beta primer mix, a second PCR ran for roughly 7 to 12 cycles. TCRdb ran MiXCR on the 5' RACE reads and lists one entry per CDR3 protein. The sample carries roughly 720,000 distinct CDR3 sequences, roughly 53% recorded once. V lost 5 bases to trimming and J lost 6 bases, with 13 bases between them. The CDR3 has 13 residues. From germline, CDR1 is SGHTA and CDR2 FQGNSA. Only one count was recorded for this clonotype. The sample taken for sequencing was blood. The TCR comes from a man older than 75 in good health. The chain carries TRBV7-2 and TRBJ1-1; D is unclear. The CDR3 coding sequence is TGTGCCAGCAGCCCAGGTCAAAGGTCTGAAGCTTTCTTT. Its translation is CASSPGQRSEAFF.